Shown below are 5 T cell receptor beta chains from a single sample sequenced in a study of regulatory T cells in long-lasting Graves disease. Library construction for TCR beta used iRepertoire HTBI primers and Arm-PCR of CDR3 regions. Via MiXCR, TCRdb re-called the multiplex PCR reads, giving one row per CDR3 protein. The sample lists 550,000 to 650,000 distinct CDR3 sequences, around 16% occurring once. Time point indicated: newly diagnosed GD, antithyroid drugs for less than 3 months. Generation of the TCR library employed RNA extracted from PBMCs. In addition, the sample was reused for a study of T cells in Graves' hyperthyroidism and ophthalmopathy.

The sample was peripheral blood mononuclear cells (PBMCs), taken at new diagnosis, from a patient treated with antithyroid drugs. The receptors shown here come from a man aged 18 to 35 with Graves disease.

In its sample, this clonotype was seen many times. The CDR3 DNA reads as TGTGCCAGCAGCCCTAGGATCCCCAATCAGCCCCAGCATTTT. This translates into CASSPRIPNQPQHF. The V gene is TRBV16, the J gene TRBJ1-5; D remains ambiguous. Germline values: CDR1 KGHSY, CDR2 FQNENV. The CDR3 loop spans 14 amino acids. V lost 4 bases and J 3 bases, leaving 10 bases between the germline ends.

The sample holds many counts of this clonotype. CDR3 sequence reads: CASSLDRGTETQYF. DNA for the CDR3: TGTGCCAGCAGCTTGGACAGGGGGACGGAGACCCAGTACTTC. The chain has TRBV7-8 and TRBJ2-5; TRBD1 matches 10 bases. V shed 3 bases, J shed 5 bases, and the junction held 3 bases outside the gene matches. The CDR3 runs 14 residues. Germline V gene data show CDR1 as SGHVS and CDR2 as FQNEAQ.

This clonotype was recorded at least ten times. The V and J genes are TRBV30 and TRBJ2-5, with a weak D call TRBD2 (6 bases). From germline, CDR1 is GTSNPN and CDR2 SVGIG (reference sequence). V lost 0 bases, J lost 3 bases, and 8 bases lay in between. The CDR3 is 13 residues long. CDR3: CAWSVGGKETQYF. The CDR3 region has the DNA TGTGCCTGGAGTGTAGGCGGGAAAGAGACCCAGTACTTC. The full variable domain, in which reference TRBV30 and TRBJ2-5 provide the parts outside the CDR3, is SQTIHQWPATLVQPVGSPLSLECTVEGTSNPNLYWYRQAAGRGLQLLFYSVGIGQISSEVPQNLSASRPQDRQFILSSKKLLLSDSGFYLCAWSVGGKETQYFGPGTRLLVL.

This clonotype was picked up many times. The CDR3 region has the DNA TGTGCCACCGAATGGGGGGGGCGAAGGAATGAGCAGTTCTTC. Protein product: CATEWGGRRNEQFF. The gene calls are TRBV28 and TRBJ2-1; possibly TRBD2 for D (7 bases). Between the trimmed V and J ends, which lost 10 bases and 7 bases, there was a span of 20 bases. The CDR3 extends over 14 amino acids. Germline V gives CDR1 MDHEN, CDR2 SYDVKM. The full variable domain, rest sourced from reference TRBV28 and TRBJ2-1, is DVKVTQSSRYLVKRTGEKVFLECVQDMDHENMFWYRQDPGLGLRLIYFSYDVKMKEKGDIPEGYSVSREKKERFSLILESASTNQTSMYLCATEWGGRRNEQFFGPGTRLTVL.

At least ten counts were recorded for this clonotype. The chain recombines TRBV24-1 with TRBJ2-7, with 9 bases lining up with TRBD2. The trim removed 4 bases at V and 0 bases at J, leaving 3 bases unmatched. Germline V gene data show CDR1 as KGHDR and CDR2 as SFDVKD. This CDR3 comprises 15 residues. CDR3 amino acids: CATSDPSGNSYEQYF. The CDR3 DNA sequence: TGTGCCACCAGTGACCCTAGCGGGAACTCCTACGAGCAGTACTTC.